This T cell receptor (beta chain) is drawn from a study of blood T cell repertoires in COVID-19 (dated by TCRdb to between 2020 and 2021). In the study overall: Samples covering the acute and convalescent phases of COVID-19 were provided by collaborators in the United States, Italy and Spain. The prospective study material was composed of cDNA or gDNA derived from T cells, B-cell-depleted T cells, or PBMCs. The dataset comprised deeply sampled blood TCRbeta repertoires from subjects exposed to, actively infected with, or recovered from COVID-19. A freely available public database, intended as a resource for researchers studying the immune response to SARS-CoV-2, is where the repertoires were released. Samples came from the ongoing ImmuneRACE study (first 160 participants) plus 1,254 subjects from 6 global collaborators. A de-identified subject ID, COVID-19 status, age in years and sex were almost always included in the sample metadata. Where available, HLA class I and class II types were taken from metadata supplied by the sample provider and were not determined by assay-based typing. Findings and caveats that apply to the study as a whole: The amount of clinical and demographic metadata varied by source and participant and was provided uncurated.

TCRbeta CDR3 regions were amplified from genomic DNA using the immunoSEQ Assay, a bias-controlled multiplex PCR. The authors processed their data as follows. The number of nucleated cells in each sample was estimated from the amplification of reference gene primers within the assay. Sequence reads were collapsed and filtered to measure the absolute abundance of every unique TCRbeta CDR3 rearrangement. For each sample, productive Simpson clonality was calculated as the square root of Simpson's diversity index over productive rearrangements. What TCRdb holds here is the immuneACCESS table cut down to in-frame rearrangements. Part of the clones is not present; checked against another copy, under half of the missing clones reflect an unresolved V gene, and the others are unexplained. V, J and clone size are taken as reported in that table, and D and trimming were inferred from the DNA itself. Across this sample there are roughly 150,000 clones, with about four fifths seen only once. Clones ranked in the top ten supply approximately 16% of the sample.

Compared with germline, V lacks 8 bases and J lacks 8 bases; bases without a gene match: 7. CDR1 is given as MNHNY and CDR2 as SVGAGI, both from the germline V gene (reference sequence). Including the terminal cysteine and phenylalanine, the CDR3 comprises 13 residues. Of the read, only the CDR3 DNA is kept; its 39 bases are in frame from base 1. Worth noting for this clone: What this receptor recognizes is not known. No base quality information exists; no much larger clone differs at one position.

Whole blood was collected in K2EDTA tubes by collaborating institutions according to the institutions' own protocols. For TCRbeta analysis, collaborators shipped samples in one of three forms: frozen whole blood, isolated PBMCs, or DNA extracted from either of those sample types. This chain is built from TRBV6-6 and TRBJ1-2; TRBD1 aligns with 11 central bases. The TCR sequence derives from a human donor with acute or convalescent COVID-19. The donor label of this sample is uncertain. Specimen: peripheral blood. CDR3 region: CASRDRGTGGYTF. The DNA is TGTGCCAGCCGGGACAGGGGGACCGGCGGCTACACCTTC.